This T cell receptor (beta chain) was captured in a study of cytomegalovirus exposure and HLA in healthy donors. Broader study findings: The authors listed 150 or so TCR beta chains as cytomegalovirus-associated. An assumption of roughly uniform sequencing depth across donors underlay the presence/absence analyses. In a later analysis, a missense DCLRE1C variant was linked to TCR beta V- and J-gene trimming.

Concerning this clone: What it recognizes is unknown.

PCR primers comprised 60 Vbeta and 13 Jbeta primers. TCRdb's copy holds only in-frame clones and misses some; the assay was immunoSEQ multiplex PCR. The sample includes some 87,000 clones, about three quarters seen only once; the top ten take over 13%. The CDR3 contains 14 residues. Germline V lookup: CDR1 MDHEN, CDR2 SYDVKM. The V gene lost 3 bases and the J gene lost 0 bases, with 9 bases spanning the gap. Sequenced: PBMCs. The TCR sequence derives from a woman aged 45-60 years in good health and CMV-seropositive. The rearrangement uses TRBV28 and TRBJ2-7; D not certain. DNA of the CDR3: TGTGCCAGCAGTTTTCCGGGTAGCTCCTACGAGCAGTACTTC. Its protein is CASSFPGSSYEQYF.